The text below deals with one T cell receptor (beta chain). Synthetic TCR analog templates were spiked into each PCR. Using immunoSEQ multiplex PCR, the repertoire was profiled, and TCRdb retains in-frame clones only, with some absent. The sample has tens of thousands of clones; 89% are singletons. This CDR3 comprises 15 residues. Per germline, CDR1 SGHRS and CDR2 YFSETQ. Trimming took 5 bases from V and 1 from J, leaving 15 bases between them. This sample is part of a study of PD-L1 blockade in urothelial cancer. Study context: Atezolizumab was started by patients in the mid-2010s at 1,200 mg intravenously every 3 weeks. Bladder-origin urothelial cancer in males described twenty-five of the 29 patients.

Time point given: pretreatment peripheral blood. The sample here was PBMCs, taken around atezolizumab (anti-PD-L1) treatment. The chain joins TRBV5-1 to TRBJ1-1; D is perhaps TRBD1 (5 bases). The sequence was obtained from an elderly woman with urothelial cancer. CDR3 DNA sequence: TGCGCCAGCAGTCGGGGGGTTGGCTGGAACACTGAAGCTTTCTTT. It yields the protein CASSRGVGWNTEAFF.